A single sample gave rise to the 20 T cell receptor beta chains below, sequenced in a study of neurological immune-mediated disorders. TCRdb ran MiXCR on the 5' RACE reads and lists one entry per CDR3 protein. The sample lists 70,000 to 95,000 distinct CDR3 sequences, about a sixth occurring once. The sequenced material came from PBMCs. The receptor source for this set is a woman aged 35 to 49 in good health.

This clonotype was recorded many times. The chain uses TRBV27 and TRBJ2-7, with D maybe TRBD2 (5 bases). The CDR3 totals 15 residues. V shed 0 bases and J shed 1 base, with 10 bases lying between them. CDR1 and CDR2 (germline): MNHEY, SMNVEV (reference sequence). The CDR3 here is CASSLSIGGSYEQYF. The CDR3 DNA sequence: TGTGCCAGCAGTTTATCGATAGGCGGGTCCTACGAGCAGTACTTC.

J is TRBJ1-2 and V is TRBV5-5; 10 bases match TRBD1. The CDR3 loop spans 16 amino acids. J was trimmed by 4 bases and V by 4 bases; bases with no gene match: 10. The V gene's germline CDR1 is SGHKS and CDR2 YYEKEE (reference sequence). The CDR3 reads CASSLRTGGHPYGYTF. The CDR3 region has the DNA TGTGCCAGCAGCCTTCGGACAGGGGGGCACCCCTATGGCTACACCTTC.

This clonotype has ten or more counts. The chain uses TRBV7-2 and TRBJ1-2, with D unclear. With 3 bases removed from V and 2 bases from J, the gap between germline ends came to 10 bases. This CDR3 region has 14 residues. CDR1 and CDR2 (germline): SGHTA, FQGNSA. The CDR3 sequence: CASSLVTRNYGYTF. DNA for the CDR3: TGTGCCAGCAGCTTGGTTACTCGGAACTATGGCTACACCTTC.

Many counts were recorded for this clonotype. J is TRBJ1-1 and V is TRBV5-5, with 7 nucleotides matching TRBD1. The J segment lost 3 bases and the V segment lost 4 bases, leaving 9 bases of the junction unmatched. The CDR3 loop spans 15 amino acids. Germline V gene sequence: CDR1 SGHKS, CDR2 YYEKEE (reference sequence). CDR3 nucleotide sequence: TGTGCCAGCAGCAGATTCCCCGACAGGGACACTGAAGCTTTCTTT. This codes for CASSRFPDRDTEAFF.

To note about this clonotype: A much larger clone differs by one base, so this may be a read error. The chain employs TRBV12-5 and TRBJ2-7, with D hard to call. Germline assignment: CDR1 LGHNT and CDR2 FRNRAP. Trimming cost V 1 base and J 0 bases, with 7 bases left between them. The CDR3 length is 14 residues. The CDR3 DNA follows: TGTGCTAGTGGTTTGGGAGTGTACTCCTACGAGCAGTACTTC. Translation gives CASGLGVYSYEQYF.

This sequence joins TRBV5-1 and TRBJ1-4, with D maybe TRBD1 (5 bases). Trimming stripped 3 bases from V and 5 bases from J, with 14 bases between. This CDR3 spans 15 amino acids. The germline gives CDR1 SGHRS, CDR2 YFSETQ. CDR3 nucleotide sequence: TGCGCCAGCAGCTCCACTGCAGGGAAAAATGAAAAACTGTTTTTT. Residues: CASSSTAGKNEKLFF.

Regarding this clonotype: This may arise from a read error, as a much more abundant clone is one base away. V and J are TRBV12-3 or TRBV12-4 and TRBJ2-2, with TRBD1 as a possible D gene (6 bases). V was trimmed by 5 bases and J by 5 bases, leaving 12 bases between them. This CDR3 spans 14 amino acids. For the CDR3, the DNA is TGTGCCAGCAGTCAACAGGGATGTACCGGGGAGCTGTTTTTT. Protein product: CASSQQGCTGELFF.

This clonotype was counted ten times or more. The J gene is TRBJ2-5, the V gene TRBV7-3, with D unclear. With 5 bases removed from V and 5 bases from J, the gap between germline ends came to 18 bases. The CDR3 is 15 residues long. Germline V gives CDR1 SGHTA, CDR2 FQGTGA. Here the CDR3 DNA reads TGTGCCAGCAGCACCTCCCCCGCCAGCCGGGAGACCCAGTACTTC. Translated, it gives CASSTSPASRETQYF.

The table lists this clonotype with many counts. J is TRBJ1-5 and V is TRBV21-1. TRBV21-1 corresponds to a pseudogene. The CDR3 totals 13 residues. CDR3 protein: CARVGRIRQPQHF. In nucleotides, the CDR3 is TGTGCCAGGGTGGGAAGGATTCGTCAGCCCCAGCATTTT.

This clonotype was observed at least ten times. The chain combines TRBV10-3 with TRBJ1-1; weak D call: TRBD1 (5 bases). The CDR3 is 17 amino acids. V lost 6 bases to trimming and J lost 3 bases, with 23 bases between them. Germline V gene lookup returns CDR1 ENHRY and CDR2 SYGVKD. The CDR3 bases are TGTGCCATCAGAGGTCAGTCGGGACGTCCTGATGACACTGAAGCTTTCTTT. Translation: CAIRGQSGRPDDTEAFF.

This clonotype was seen repeatedly, ten times or more. The chain employs TRBV7-9 and TRBJ2-3; 15 bases fit TRBD2. CDR3 length: 17 amino acids. Germline-derived CDR1 and CDR2 are SEHNR and FQNEAQ (reference sequence). J lost 0 bases, V lost 5 bases, and 3 bases had no gene match. Here the CDR3 reads CASSDGLAGGSTDTQYF. The CDR3 DNA follows: TGTGCCAGCAGCGATGGACTAGCGGGGGGGAGCACAGATACGCAGTATTTT.

The J gene is TRBJ1-5, the V gene TRBV10-3; 9 nucleotides match TRBD1. Trimming cost V 3 bases and J 4 bases; bases outside gene matches: 4. Germline CDR1 and CDR2: ENHRY and SYGVKD. The length of the CDR3 is 15 residues. CDR3 bases: TGTGCCATCAGTGAAGGACAGGGGCTGAATCAGCCCCAGCATTTT. Protein product: CAISEGQGLNQPQHF.

This chain links TRBV20-1 with TRBJ2-7; 7 nucleotides line up with TRBD2. V shed 3 bases, J shed 4 bases, and the junction held 3 bases outside the gene matches. Germline lookup yields CDR1 DFQATT and CDR2 SNEGSKA (reference sequence). The CDR3 runs 12 residues. The DNA for the CDR3 is TGCAGTGCTAGGTCCGGGGGGTACGAGCAGTACTTC. Its translation: CSARSGGYEQYF.

This clonotype showed up many times. The chain couples TRBV10-3 to TRBJ2-2; D not certain. The CDR3 consists of 13 residues. V dropped 7 bases and J dropped 7 bases, with 13 bases sitting between them. CDR1 is ENHRY, CDR2 SYGVKD, per germline. This CDR3 reads CAITAASGGELFF. The CDR3 coding sequence is TGTGCCATCACCGCGGCGTCCGGCGGGGAGCTGTTTTTT.

This clonotype was observed at least ten times. The chain combines TRBV6-6 with TRBJ2-7; 9 bases map to TRBD1. The CDR3 length is 16 residues. Per germline, CDR1 MNHNY and CDR2 SVGAGI (reference sequence). V shed 5 bases, J shed 4 bases, and the junction held 12 bases outside the gene matches. CDR3 coding DNA: TGTGCCAGCAGTCTGACCCGGGACAGGGTACCTTACGAGCAGTACGTC. Translating it yields CASSLTRDRVPYEQYV.

At least ten counts were recorded for this clonotype. The chain combines TRBV5-1 with TRBJ2-1; possible D gene TRBD2, 7 bases. The V and J ends lost 1 base and 10 bases respectively, with 15 bases between them. CDR1 is SGHRS, CDR2 YFSETQ, per germline. The CDR3 has 14 amino acids. The chain's CDR3 is CASSLFWGGQEQFF. The CDR3 DNA is TGCGCCAGCAGCTTGTTTTGGGGGGGACAAGAGCAGTTCTTC.

This clonotype was counted at least ten times. The chain links TRBV10-3 to TRBJ2-2; D unresolved. CDR1 is ENHRY, CDR2 SYGVKD, per germline. Trimming removed 7 bases from V and 0 bases from J, with 6 bases in between. The CDR3 covers 13 residues. Here the CDR3 reads CAIMSPNTGELFF. The DNA for the CDR3 is TGTGCCATCATGAGCCCGAACACCGGGGAGCTGTTTTTT.

In its sample, this clonotype was seen many times. This chain uses TRBV6-2 or TRBV6-3 with TRBJ2-7; D might be TRBD2 (6 bases). The germline CDR1 and CDR2 sequences are MNHEY and SVGEGT. The V and J ends lost 2 bases and 0 bases respectively, with 11 bases between them. The CDR3 length is 15 residues. The CDR3 sequence: CASSYGTPSSYEQYF. The CDR3 coding sequence is TGTGCCAGCAGTTACGGGACTCCCAGCTCCTACGAGCAGTACTTC.

The chain joins TRBV11-2 to TRBJ2-3; no clear D. The ends were cut back, 4 bases at V and 8 bases at J, with 13 bases in the middle. The CDR3 is 13 residues long. The germline V gene encodes CDR1 SGHAT and CDR2 FQNNGV. The CDR3 nucleotides read TGTGCCAGCAGCTCTCCGGTGGGATCTACGCAGTATTTT. It translates to CASSSPVGSTQYF.

This clonotype appeared many times. V and J are TRBV5-1 and TRBJ2-1; 8 bases match TRBD2. CDR1 is SGHRS and CDR2 is YFSETQ in the germline V gene. The CDR3 consists of 15 residues. The V and J ends lost 3 bases and 5 bases, in that order; junction bases with no gene match: 7. The CDR3 loop is CASSSSGGRNNEQFF. The CDR3 region has the DNA TGCGCCAGCAGCTCGAGCGGGGGTAGGAACAATGAGCAGTTCTTC.